The sequence of this TCR beta chain was determined in a study of T-cell reconstitution after alpha-beta-depleted transplantation in children. Researchers prepared the TCRbeta library using unique molecular identifiers, the study reports. TCRdb redid the calling of the PCR reads with MiXCR, one entry per CDR3 protein. This table has approximately 1,000,000 distinct CDR3 sequences, about 29% appearing once. Germline lookup yields CDR1 MNHEY and CDR2 SVGAGI. V was trimmed by 2 bases and J by 4 bases, leaving 15 bases between them. The CDR3 totals 17 residues. This clonotype was seen a few times. The chain links TRBV6-5 to TRBJ2-6; D gene unclear. Here the sequenced sample was PBMCs, mostly from graft donor cells, taken 360 days after TCRalphabeta/CD19-depleted stem cell transplant. This sequence originates from a boy under three years old who had a stem cell transplant for SCID, so the T cells may come from the graft donor. CDR3 in DNA: TGTGCCAGCAGTTACCTAATCGGGTTCGGGGGGGCCAACGTCCTGACTTTC. This gives the protein CASSYLIGFGGANVLTF.